This T cell receptor (beta chain) was observed in a study of cytomegalovirus exposure and HLA in healthy donors. Here immunoSEQ multiplex PCR was the method, and the copy in TCRdb shows in-frame clones only, minus some. The data hold hundreds of thousands of clones, with more than 80% observed a single time. V was clipped by 3 bases and J by 7 bases; unmatched bases: 7. The germline V gene has CDR1 KGHSH and CDR2 LQKENI. The CDR3 runs to 15 residues. The chain links TRBV18 to TRBJ1-5, with 9 bases identical to TRBD1. This clonotype was sampled from a woman aged 18-29 years in good health and CMV-seronegative. Sequenced input: PBMCs. The CDR3 DNA is TGTGCCAGCTCACCTCCGGGACAGGGTTTGCAGCCCCAGCATTTT. Its translation: CASSPPGQGLQPQHF. Combining the CDR3 with reference TRBV18 and TRBJ1-5 gives the whole variable domain NAGVMQNPRHLVRRRGQEARLRCSPMKGHSHVYWYRQLPEEGLKFMVYLQKENIIDESGMPKERFSAEFPKEGPSILRIQQVVRGDSAAYFCASSPPGQGLQPQHFGDGTRLSIL.